Listed below are T cell receptor beta chains from one sample, sequenced in a study of tumor-infiltrating lymphocytes in glioblastoma multiforme. TCRdb used MiXCR to reprocess the multiplex PCR reads, holding one entry per CDR3 protein. Of 7,500 to 10,000 distinct CDR3 sequences detected, roughly 70% appear once; the ten largest clones hold around 55%. The sequenced sample was brain tumor tissue. These receptors came from a male donor with glioblastoma. Each CDR3 is given with its conserved first and last residue. A D gene is named only where the DNA matches it firmly. Expanded clones get a size class; other rows say once, few or many, or leave the size out.

clone size: -; J gene: TRBJ1-3; D gene: -; V gene: TRBV20-1; CDR3 DNA: TGCATTGCTCGAAGTAGGGATTACTCTGGAAACACCATACATTTT; CDR3 protein: CIARSRDYSGNTIHF
clone size: many; J gene: TRBJ2-3; D gene: -; V gene: TRBV20-1; CDR3 DNA: TGCAGTGTCGCGTGGTTATCACAGGGACTTAGCACAGATACGCAGTATTTT; CDR3 protein: CSVAWLSQGLSTDTQYF
clone size: -; J gene: TRBJ2-5; D gene: -; V gene: TRBV5-1; CDR3 DNA: TGCGCCAGCAGCTTGGTGGGACAACAGGTCGTGACCCAATACTTC; CDR3 protein: CASSLVGQQVVTQYF
clone size: -; J gene: TRBJ2-2; D gene: TRBD1; V gene: TRBV6-2/TRBV6-3; CDR3 DNA: TGTGCCAGCAGCCCCGGGACAGGGGTGACCGGGGAGCTGTTTTTT; CDR3 protein: CASSPGTGVTGELFF
clone size: -; J gene: TRBJ1-1; D gene: -; V gene: TRBV12-3/TRBV12-4; CDR3 DNA: TGTGCCAGCAGTCTCATGAACACTGAAGCATTCTTT; CDR3 protein: CASSLMNTEAFF
clone size: -; J gene: TRBJ2-7; D gene: -; V gene: TRBV20-1; CDR3 DNA: TGCAGTGCTGCCCCGGGATCTATCTCATACGAGCAGTACTTC; CDR3 protein: CSAAPGSISYEQYF
clone size: -; J gene: TRBJ1-1; D gene: -; V gene: TRBV12-3/TRBV12-4; CDR3 DNA: TGTGCCAGCAAAACGTACGGCACTGAAGCTTTCTTT; CDR3 protein: CASKTYGTEAFF
clone size: -; J gene: TRBJ2-1; D gene: TRBD2; V gene: TRBV4-1; CDR3 DNA: TGCGCCAGCAGCCAAGGCGGCGGGAGCTCCTACAATGAGCAGTTCTTC; CDR3 protein: CASSQGGGSSYNEQFF
clone size: many; J gene: TRBJ1-1; D gene: -; V gene: TRBV19; CDR3 DNA: TGTGCCACCCCGCCCGACGACCAGCCGCTGACTGAAGCTTTCTTT; CDR3 protein: CATPPDDQPLTEAFF
clone size: -; J gene: TRBJ2-7; D gene: -; V gene: TRBV11-1; CDR3 DNA: TGTGCCAGCAGCGGAGGTTTGGCGAGCGAGCAGTACTTC; CDR3 protein: CASSGGLASEQYF
clone size: -; J gene: TRBJ2-5; D gene: TRBD1; V gene: TRBV4-2; CDR3 DNA: TGTGCCAGCAGCCCCGGAACAGGGGGTCCTCAAGAGACCCAGTACTTC; CDR3 protein: CASSPGTGGPQETQYF
clone size: -; J gene: TRBJ1-5; D gene: TRBD1; V gene: TRBV20-1; CDR3 DNA: TGCAGTGCCAGAGGTGGGACAGGGAACAATCAGCCCCAGCATTTT; CDR3 protein: CSARGGTGNNQPQHF
clone size: -; J gene: TRBJ1-1; D gene: -; V gene: TRBV20-1; CDR3 DNA: TGCAGTGCTGTTGGGGACGGGGGGGCTGAGGCTTTCTTT; CDR3 protein: CSAVGDGGAEAFF
clone size: -; J gene: TRBJ1-2; D gene: -; V gene: TRBV29-1; CDR3 DNA: TGCAGCGTTGATCCCTATGGCTACACCTTC; CDR3 protein: CSVDPYGYTF
clone size: medium-sized; J gene: TRBJ1-1; D gene: TRBD1; V gene: TRBV10-2; CDR3 DNA: TGCGCCAGCACGATGACAGGGGGCGAAAGCACTGAAGCTTTCTTT; CDR3 protein: CASTMTGGESTEAFF
clone size: -; J gene: TRBJ2-5; D gene: -; V gene: TRBV12-3/TRBV12-4; CDR3 DNA: TGTGCCAGCAGTTTCCCGGGGGCGCATCCGTACTTC; CDR3 protein: CASSFPGAHPYF
clone size: hyperexpanded; J gene: TRBJ2-2; D gene: TRBD2; V gene: TRBV11-2; CDR3 DNA: TGTGCCAGCACCCCCTCATTCGGCCAAGGGCTAGCGGTAAACACCGGGGAGCTGTTTTTT; CDR3 protein: CASTPSFGQGLAVNTGELFF
clone size: -; J gene: TRBJ2-3; D gene: TRBD1; V gene: TRBV29-1; CDR3 DNA: TGCAGCGTACAGGGGGCCTCAGATACGCAGTATTTT; CDR3 protein: CSVQGASDTQYF
clone size: few; J gene: TRBJ2-1; D gene: -; V gene: TRBV20-1; CDR3 DNA: TGCAGTGCTAGCCTCTTTAGGACCCCTTCCTACAATGAGCAGTTCTTC; CDR3 protein: CSASLFRTPSYNEQFF
clone size: -; J gene: TRBJ2-5; D gene: -; V gene: TRBV4-1; CDR3 DNA: -; CDR3 protein: CANSQEVASGSGGTRYF
clone size: -; J gene: TRBJ2-3; D gene: -; V gene: TRBV11-1; CDR3 DNA: TGTGCCAGCAGCTCGGGGCTGGTCTTCACAGATACGCAGTATTTT; CDR3 protein: CASSSGLVFTDTQYF
clone size: -; J gene: TRBJ2-3; D gene: TRBD2; V gene: TRBV11-2; CDR3 DNA: TGTGCCAGCATAGGGTGGAGCGGGAGGGATACGCAGTATTTT; CDR3 protein: CASIGWSGRDTQYF
clone size: large; J gene: TRBJ2-5; D gene: TRBD1; V gene: TRBV11-1; CDR3 DNA: TGTGCCAGCAGCCGAATCACAGGGGGCAGAGAGACCCAGTACTTC; CDR3 protein: CASSRITGGRETQYF
clone size: few; J gene: TRBJ2-1; D gene: -; V gene: TRBV11-2; CDR3 DNA: TGTGCCAGCAGCTTAATGATGGGACCCTTGAATGAGCAGTTCTTC; CDR3 protein: CASSLMMGPLNEQFF
clone size: medium-sized; J gene: TRBJ2-5; D gene: -; V gene: TRBV20-1; CDR3 DNA: TGCAGTGCTAGCTTTGGAGGGAGTATTAGTGGGACCCAGTACTTC; CDR3 protein: CSASFGGSISGTQYF
clone size: -; J gene: TRBJ1-2; D gene: -; V gene: TRBV11-2; CDR3 DNA: TGTGCCAACATCAAGGTCGGGGGCGCCCCTTATGGCTACACCTTC; CDR3 protein: CANIKVGGAPYGYTF
clone size: -; J gene: TRBJ2-3; D gene: -; V gene: TRBV10-3; CDR3 DNA: TGTGCCATCAGTAGCTCATCAGGGACAGATACGCAGTATTTT; CDR3 protein: CAISSSSGTDTQYF
clone size: -; J gene: TRBJ2-7; D gene: -; V gene: TRBV4-1; CDR3 DNA: TGCACCAGCAGCCACACTCAGGAGGGCGTTTACGAGCAGTATTTC; CDR3 protein: CTSSHTQEGVYEQYF
clone size: -; J gene: TRBJ2-3; D gene: -; V gene: TRBV11-3; CDR3 DNA: TGTGCCAGCAGCTTAGATGAGAGCCCGGGGAACACAGATACGCAGTATTTT; CDR3 protein: CASSLDESPGNTDTQYF
clone size: -; J gene: TRBJ2-1; D gene: TRBD1; V gene: TRBV11-2; CDR3 DNA: TGTGCCAGCAGCTTACCGGTAAGGGGGCCTTCGCGCAATAAGCAGTTCTTC; CDR3 protein: CASSLPVRGPSRNKQFF
clone size: few; J gene: TRBJ2-2; D gene: -; V gene: TRBV6-1; CDR3 DNA: TGTGCCAGTTCGGCAGAGGGGCAGGGTAGGAACTGGGAGCTGTTTTTT; CDR3 protein: CASSAEGQGRNWELFF
clone size: -; J gene: TRBJ2-1; D gene: -; V gene: TRBV10-1; CDR3 DNA: TGCGCCAGCAGTGAGTCCGGGAATGGTGATGAGCAGTTCTTC; CDR3 protein: CASSESGNGDEQFF
clone size: many; J gene: TRBJ2-7; D gene: TRBD2; V gene: TRBV29-1; CDR3 DNA: TGCAGCGCCGCAGGGCTAGCGGGGGACTACGAGCAGTACTTC; CDR3 protein: CSAAGLAGDYEQYF
clone size: -; J gene: TRBJ1-1; D gene: -; V gene: TRBV4-1; CDR3 DNA: TGCGCCAGCAGCCAAGATATCTCCCCAACCGGGCCAAACACTGAAGCTTTCTTT; CDR3 protein: CASSQDISPTGPNTEAFF
clone size: medium-sized; J gene: TRBJ1-2; D gene: -; V gene: TRBV29-1; CDR3 DNA: TGCACAATCCGCCGGGACGTACATGGCTACACCTTC; CDR3 protein: CTIRRDVHGYTF
clone size: -; J gene: TRBJ2-1; D gene: -; V gene: TRBV5-4; CDR3 DNA: TGTGCCAGCAGGGCTAGCACCCACTCCTACAATGAGCAGTTCTTC; CDR3 protein: CASRASTHSYNEQFF
clone size: medium-sized; J gene: TRBJ1-5; D gene: -; V gene: TRBV4-2; CDR3 DNA: TGTGCCAGCAGCCAAGAGTGGGGAAGGGGACAGCCCCAGCATTTT; CDR3 protein: CASSQEWGRGQPQHF
clone size: -; J gene: TRBJ2-1; D gene: -; V gene: TRBV30; CDR3 DNA: TGTGCCTGGAGTGGACTACGAGAGGGCCGTTCCGATGAGCTGTTCTTC; CDR3 protein: CAWSGLREGRSDELFF
clone size: medium-sized; J gene: TRBJ1-6; D gene: -; V gene: TRBV6-2/TRBV6-3; CDR3 DNA: TGTGCCAGCAGTGCGATTAGCTCCTATAATTCACCCCTCCACTTT; CDR3 protein: CASSAISSYNSPLHF
clone size: -; J gene: TRBJ2-7; D gene: -; V gene: TRBV11-2; CDR3 DNA: TGTGCCAGCAGCTTAACTTCTGACGAGCAGTACTTC; CDR3 protein: CASSLTSDEQYF
clone size: -; J gene: TRBJ2-1; D gene: -; V gene: TRBV7-9; CDR3 DNA: TGTGCCGGCAGCCCCCGTTCCTACAATGAGCAGCTCTTC; CDR3 protein: CAGSPRSYNEQLF
clone size: -; J gene: TRBJ2-7; D gene: TRBD1; V gene: TRBV29-1; CDR3 DNA: TGCAGCGTTGATTTCCCGACAGGGGAGACCTCCTACGAGCAGTACTTC; CDR3 protein: CSVDFPTGETSYEQYF
clone size: many; J gene: TRBJ2-3; D gene: TRBD1; V gene: TRBV24-1; CDR3 DNA: TGTGCCACCAGTGACTCCAGAGGGGGCATCACAGATACGCAGTATTTT; CDR3 protein: CATSDSRGGITDTQYF
clone size: -; J gene: TRBJ2-3; D gene: TRBD1; V gene: TRBV28; CDR3 DNA: TGTGCCAGCAGTTCCGACAGGGAGAGCACAAATACGCAGTATTTT; CDR3 protein: CASSSDRESTNTQYF
clone size: large; J gene: TRBJ2-3; D gene: -; V gene: TRBV10-2; CDR3 DNA: TGCGCCAGCAGTGAGGCAGGGGCCGGGGCAGATACGCAGTATTTT; CDR3 protein: CASSEAGAGADTQYF
clone size: -; J gene: TRBJ1-6; D gene: TRBD1; V gene: TRBV29-1; CDR3 DNA: TGCAGCGTTGTCAGGGACAGAGAATCGCCCATCCACTTT; CDR3 protein: CSVVRDRESPIHF
clone size: -; J gene: TRBJ2-3; D gene: TRBD2; V gene: TRBV11-2; CDR3 DNA: TGTGCCAGCAGCTTCCCCGGACTAGCGGGGGGGCCGGTGGATACGCAGTATTTT; CDR3 protein: CASSFPGLAGGPVDTQYF
clone size: -; J gene: TRBJ2-3; D gene: TRBD1; V gene: TRBV6-2/TRBV6-3; CDR3 DNA: TGTGCCAGCGGTTTCGGACAGGAGGCTAGAGATACGCAGTATTTT; CDR3 protein: CASGFGQEARDTQYF
clone size: -; J gene: TRBJ2-5; D gene: TRBD2; V gene: TRBV20-1; CDR3 DNA: TGCAGTGCTGATTCTAGCGGGAAGATCGGGGGGGAGACACAGTGCTTC; CDR3 protein: CSADSSGKIGGETQCF
clone size: once; J gene: TRBJ2-2; D gene: -; V gene: TRBV6-5; CDR3 DNA: TGTGCCAGCGTATCTACGAACACCGGGGAGCTGTTTTTT; CDR3 protein: CASVSTNTGELFF
clone size: -; J gene: TRBJ2-7; D gene: -; V gene: TRBV11-2; CDR3 DNA: TGTGCCAGCAGCTTAGGGGGGCACTACTCCTACGAGCAGTACTTC; CDR3 protein: CASSLGGHYSYEQYF
clone size: -; J gene: TRBJ2-7; D gene: -; V gene: TRBV5-5; CDR3 DNA: TGTGCCAGCAGCTTGCAGGACCTTGGGGAGCAGTACTTC; CDR3 protein: CASSLQDLGEQYF